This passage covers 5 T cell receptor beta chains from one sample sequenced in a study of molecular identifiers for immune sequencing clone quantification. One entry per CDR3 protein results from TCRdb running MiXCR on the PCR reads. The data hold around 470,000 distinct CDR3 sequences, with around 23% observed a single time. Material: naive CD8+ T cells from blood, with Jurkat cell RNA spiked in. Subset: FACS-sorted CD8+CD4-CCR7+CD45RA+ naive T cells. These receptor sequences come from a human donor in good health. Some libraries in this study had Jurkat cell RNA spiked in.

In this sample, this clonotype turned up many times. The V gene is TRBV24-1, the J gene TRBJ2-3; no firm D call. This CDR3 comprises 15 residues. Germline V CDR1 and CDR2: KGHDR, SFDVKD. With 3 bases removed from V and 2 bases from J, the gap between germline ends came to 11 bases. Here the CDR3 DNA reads TGTGCCACCAGTGATCCCGGGTTGATCACAGATACGCAGTATTTT. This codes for CATSDPGLITDTQYF.

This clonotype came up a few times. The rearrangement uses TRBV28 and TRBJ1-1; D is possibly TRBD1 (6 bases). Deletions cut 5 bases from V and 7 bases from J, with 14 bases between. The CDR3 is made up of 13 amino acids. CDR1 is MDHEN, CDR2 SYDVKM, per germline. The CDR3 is CASSRGPGLEAFF. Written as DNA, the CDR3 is TGTGCCAGCAGTCGGGGGCCGGGCCTTGAAGCTTTCTTT.

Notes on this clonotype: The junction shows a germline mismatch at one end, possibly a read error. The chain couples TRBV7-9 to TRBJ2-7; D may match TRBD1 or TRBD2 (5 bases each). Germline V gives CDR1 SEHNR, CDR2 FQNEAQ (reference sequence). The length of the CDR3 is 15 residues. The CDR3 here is CASSPVNGALYEQCF. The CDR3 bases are TGTGCCAGCAGCCCTGTAAACGGGGCACTATACGAGCAGTGCTTC.

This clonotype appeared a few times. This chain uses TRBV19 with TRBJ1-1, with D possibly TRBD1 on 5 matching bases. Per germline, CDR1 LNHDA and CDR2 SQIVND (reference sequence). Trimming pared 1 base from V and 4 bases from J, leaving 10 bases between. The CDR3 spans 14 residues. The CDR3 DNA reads TGTGCCAGTAGTATAGCGGGGGGGGTCACTGAAGCTTTCTTT. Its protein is CASSIAGGVTEAFF.

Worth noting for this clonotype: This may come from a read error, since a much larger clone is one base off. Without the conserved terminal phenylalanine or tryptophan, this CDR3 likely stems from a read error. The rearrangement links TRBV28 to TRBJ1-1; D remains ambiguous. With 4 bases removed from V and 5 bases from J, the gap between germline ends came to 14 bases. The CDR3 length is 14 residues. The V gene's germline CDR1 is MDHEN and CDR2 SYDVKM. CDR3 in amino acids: CASSWRGRGTEAFL. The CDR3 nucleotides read TGTGCCAGCAGTTGGAGAGGGCGAGGAACTGAAGCTTTCTTA.